This TCR beta chain was obtained from a study of STAT5B mutations in CD4+ large granular lymphocyte leukemia. This CDR3 comprises 12 residues. Trimming removed 4 bases from V and 1 base from J, with 5 bases in between. CDR1 MNHNY and CDR2 SVGAGI come from the germline V gene (reference sequence). Control samples were healthy donors' buffy coats. Clones were sequenced by immunoSEQ multiplex PCR, and TCRdb holds only the in-frame ones, with some missing. Here the sample spans about 30,000 clones, roughly 70% being singletons. Sequences were obtained from CD4+ T cells from blood buffy coats. This clonotype was obtained from a human donor in good health. The chain links TRBV6-6 to TRBJ2-7; D unclear. DNA of the CDR3: TGTGCCAGCAGTTCTGGATCCTACGAGCAGTACTTC. Translated, it gives CASSSGSYEQYF.